This TCR beta chain comes out of a study of T-cell reconstitution after alpha-beta-depleted transplantation in children. Study-wide results and limits: Reports say that about two months after transplant, the alpha-beta T cells came out of several hundred graft clones that had expanded. When one year had passed after transplant, most T-cell counts and diversity came from newly produced T cells. Day-60 TCRbeta diversity that was high in some patients was derived from surviving recipient T cells and thymic progenitors.

Unique molecular identifiers featured in how the TCRbeta library was prepared. TCRdb called the PCR reads again in MiXCR, with one record for every CDR3 protein. This table has about 240,000 distinct CDR3 sequences, under 30% appearing once. This CDR3 spans 15 amino acids. Germline lookup yields CDR1 SGHTA and CDR2 FQGTGA. The V and J ends lost 5 bases and 4 bases, in that order; junction bases with no gene match: 9. In regard to this clonotype: Its antigen is unknown.

The starting material was PBMCs, obtained before TCRalphabeta/CD19-depleted stem cell transplant. The receptor comes from a girl aged 2 to 10 with Fanconi anemia, due to receive a stem cell transplant. The gene calls are TRBV7-3 and TRBJ2-3, with 7 bases identical to TRBD2. The CDR3 DNA reads TGTGCCAGCAGCGAGTGGACTAGACCCTCAGATACGCAGTATTTT. Amino acid sequence: CASSEWTRPSDTQYF.